A selection of T cell receptor beta chains follows, all from one sample in a study of T cells in Graves' hyperthyroidism and ophthalmopathy. TCRdb used MiXCR to reprocess the multiplex PCR reads, holding one entry per CDR3 protein. The table shows hundreds of thousands of distinct CDR3 sequences, with about 15% occurring only once. The specimen sequenced was blood. The receptor set was obtained from a woman aged 18-29 years with Graves' hyperthyroidism. The CDR3 runs from the conserved cysteine through the conserved F or W. The D gene is left open where the match is weak. Rows give clone size only sometimes, using once, few, many, or a class for an expanded clone.

J	V	D	size	DNA	CDR3
TRBJ2-7	TRBV12-3/TRBV12-4	-	many	TGTGCCAGCAGCGATGGGGCTCCCTACGAGCAGTACTTC	CASSDGAPYEQYF
TRBJ1-6	TRBV29-1	-	-	TGCAGCGTCAAGACATCCTATAATTCACCCCTCCACTTT	CSVKTSYNSPLHF
TRBJ1-2	TRBV4-2	-	few	TGTGCCAGCAGCCAAGAGACAGGATTGGGCTACACCTTC	CASSQETGLGYTF
TRBJ2-5	TRBV11-1	TRBD2	many	TGTGCCAGCAGCTCGACTAGCGGGAGTCGGGTCGAGACCCAGTACTTC	CASSSTSGSRVETQYF
TRBJ2-1	TRBV18	TRBD1	-	TGTGCCAGCTCACTCTCGGACAGGGGGGGACTCAATGAGCAGTTCTTC	CASSLSDRGGLNEQFF
TRBJ2-1	TRBV20-1	TRBD2	few	TGCAGTGCCCCCAGGGATAGCGGGATAAGCAATGAGCAGTTCTTC	CSAPRDSGISNEQFF
TRBJ2-2	TRBV2	TRBD2	many	TGTGCCACAGGGACTACGAACACCGGGGAGCTGTTTTTT	CATGTTNTGELFF
TRBJ2-2	TRBV2	-	many	TGTGCCAGCCTTCGGGTCAGGGGTAGGAACACCGGGGAGCTGTTTTTT	CASLRVRGRNTGELFF
TRBJ2-7	TRBV2	-	few	TGTGCCAGCAAAAAGGGGCGAACCTACGAGCAGTACTTC	CASKKGRTYEQYF
TRBJ2-5	TRBV20-1	TRBD1	many	TGCAGTGCTAGTCATGACAGGGCGATAGAGACCCAGTACTTC	CSASHDRAIETQYF
TRBJ1-1	TRBV10-3	TRBD1	many	TGTGCCATCAGTACAGGGGTGAACACTGAAGCTTTCTTT	CAISTGVNTEAFF
TRBJ2-7	TRBV5-1	TRBD1	few	TGCGCCAGCAGCCGGACAGGGGCCATCTCCTACGAGCAGTACTTC	CASSRTGAISYEQYF
TRBJ1-6	TRBV12-3/TRBV12-4	TRBD1	many	TGTGCCAGCAGTCAGGACAGGGTTCGATCACCCCTCCACTTT	CASSQDRVRSPLHF
TRBJ2-1	TRBV3-1	TRBD2	many	TGTGCCAGCAGCCAAGTTCCGGGGGGGGTCCTCTCCTACAATGAGCAGTTCTTC	CASSQVPGGVLSYNEQFF